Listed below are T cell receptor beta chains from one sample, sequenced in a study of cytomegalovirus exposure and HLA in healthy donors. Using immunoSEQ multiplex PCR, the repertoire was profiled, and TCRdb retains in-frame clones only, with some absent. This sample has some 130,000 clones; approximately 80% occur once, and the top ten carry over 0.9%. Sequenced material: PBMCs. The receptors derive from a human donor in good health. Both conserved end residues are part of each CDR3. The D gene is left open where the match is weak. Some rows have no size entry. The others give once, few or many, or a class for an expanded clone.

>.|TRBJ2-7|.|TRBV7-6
CASSLDKADRGYEQYF
TGTGCCAGCAGCTTAGATAAGGCGGACAGAGGCTACGAGCAGTACTTC
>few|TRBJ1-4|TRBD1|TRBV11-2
CASSRDRGNEKLFF
TGTGCCAGCAGCCGGGACAGGGGAAATGAAAAACTGTTTTTT
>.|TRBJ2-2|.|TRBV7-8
CASRPLTGTNTGELFF
TGTGCCAGCAGGCCTCTAACAGGGACGAACACCGGGGAGCTGTTTTTT
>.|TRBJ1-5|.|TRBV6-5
CASSYSPPGSHQPQHF
TGTGCCAGCAGTTACTCCCCGCCAGGATCCCATCAGCCCCAGCATTTT
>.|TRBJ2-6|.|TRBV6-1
CASRAEAGGANVLTF
TGTGCCAGCAGGGCGGAGGCGGGGGGGGCCAACGTCCTGACTTTC
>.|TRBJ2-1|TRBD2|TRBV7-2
CASSQSSGGYNEQFF
TGTGCCAGCAGCCAATCTAGCGGGGGCTACAATGAGCAGTTCTTC
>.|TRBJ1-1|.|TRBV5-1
CASSLDAGTEAFF
TGCGCCAGCAGCTTGGACGCGGGGACTGAAGCTTTCTTT
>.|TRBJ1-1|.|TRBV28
CASSFTGQNTEAFF
TGTGCCAGCAGTTTTACAGGGCAGAACACTGAAGCTTTCTTT
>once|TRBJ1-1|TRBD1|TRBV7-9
CASSSTGQGNTEAFF
TGTGCCAGCAGCTCGACTGGACAGGGGAACACTGAAGCTTTCTTT
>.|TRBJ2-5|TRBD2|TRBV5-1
CASRLASIEETQYF
TGCGCCAGCAGACTAGCGAGTATCGAAGAGACCCAGTACTTC
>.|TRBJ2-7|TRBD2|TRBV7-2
CASSLNSGGAYEQYF
TGTGCCAGCAGCTTAAATAGCGGGGGGGCCTACGAGCAGTACTTC
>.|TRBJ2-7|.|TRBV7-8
CASSLSPGFYEQYF
TGTGCCAGCAGCTTAAGCCCGGGGTTCTACGAGCAGTACTTC
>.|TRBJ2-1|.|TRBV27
CASSLAGAYNEQFF
TGTGCCAGCAGTTTGGCGGGGGCTTACAATGAGCAGTTCTTC
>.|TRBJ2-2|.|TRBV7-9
CASRDSGIKAPWTGELFF
TGTGCCAGCAGGGATTCGGGGATTAAGGCACCCTGGACCGGGGAGCTGTTTTTT
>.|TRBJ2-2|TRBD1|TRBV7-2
CASSLVRQGQNTGELFF
TGTGCCAGCAGCTTAGTGAGACAGGGTCAAAACACCGGGGAGCTGTTTTTT
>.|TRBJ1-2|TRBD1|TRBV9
CASSTTGVGYTF
TGTGCCAGCAGCACCACAGGGGTAGGCTACACCTTC
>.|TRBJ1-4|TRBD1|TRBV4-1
CASSRTGQRDEKLFF
TGCGCCAGCAGCCGCACGGGACAGAGAGATGAAAAACTGTTTTTT
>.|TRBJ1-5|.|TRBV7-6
CASSLVGGQGNQPQHF
TGTGCCAGCAGCTTAGTTGGAGGGCAAGGGAATCAGCCCCAGCATTTT
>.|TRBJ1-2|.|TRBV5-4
CASRRTDNNYGYTF
TGTGCCAGCAGAAGGACAGATAATAACTATGGCTACACCTTC
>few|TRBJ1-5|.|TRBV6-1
CASSEPAGSNQPQHF
TGTGCCAGCAGTGAACCGGCAGGGTCGAATCAGCCCCAGCATTTT
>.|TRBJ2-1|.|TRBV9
CASSVGGTSSYNEQFF
TGTGCCAGCAGCGTCGGGGGGACAAGCTCCTACAATGAGCAGTTCTTC
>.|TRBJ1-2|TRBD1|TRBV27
CASSLSSRTGGGYTF
TGTGCCAGCAGTTTATCCTCCCGGACAGGGGGTGGCTACACCTTC
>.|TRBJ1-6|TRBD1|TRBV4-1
CASSQGQGNSPLHF
TGCGCCAGCAGCCAAGGACAGGGTAATTCACCCCTCCACTTT
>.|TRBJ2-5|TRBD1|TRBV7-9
CASSLGTGIQETQYF
TGTGCCAGCAGCTTAGGGACAGGAATACAAGAGACCCAGTACTTC
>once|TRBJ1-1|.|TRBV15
CATSTSGRGTEAFF
TGTGCCACCAGCACTTCAGGGCGCGGCACTGAAGCTTTCTTT
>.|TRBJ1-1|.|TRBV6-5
CASSYDRLNTEAFF
TGTGCCAGCAGTTACGACAGACTGAACACTGAAGCTTTCTTT
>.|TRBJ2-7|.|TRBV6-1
CASRTDRFYEQYF
TGTGCCAGCAGAACGGACAGATTCTACGAGCAGTACTTC
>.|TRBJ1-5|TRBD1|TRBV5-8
CASSLDRGHRPQHF
TGTGCCAGCAGCTTGGACAGGGGCCATCGGCCCCAGCATTTT
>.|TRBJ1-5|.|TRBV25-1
CASSESGYSNQPQHF
TGTGCCAGCAGTGAATCAGGGTATAGCAATCAGCCCCAGCATTTT
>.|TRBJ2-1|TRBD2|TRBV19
CASRAGGQGYNEQFF
TGTGCCAGTCGAGCGGGGGGCCAAGGGTACAATGAGCAGTTCTTC
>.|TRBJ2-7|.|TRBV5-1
CASSFRSEQYF
TGCGCCAGCAGCTTTAGATCCGAGCAGTACTTC
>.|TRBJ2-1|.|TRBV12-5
CASGLVRGEQFF
TGTGCTAGTGGTTTGGTCCGCGGGGAGCAGTTCTTC
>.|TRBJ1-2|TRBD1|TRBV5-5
CASSFTGATNYGYTF
TGTGCCAGCAGCTTTACAGGGGCCACTAACTATGGCTACACCTTC
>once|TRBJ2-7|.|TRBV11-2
CASRLDGAGAYYEQYF
TGTGCCAGCAGACTAGATGGGGCAGGGGCGTACTACGAGCAGTACTTC
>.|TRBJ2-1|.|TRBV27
CASSLPGPNEQFF
TGTGCCAGCAGTTTGCCAGGTCCCAATGAGCAGTTCTTC
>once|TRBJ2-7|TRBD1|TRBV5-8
CASSSLQGSAYEQYF
TGTGCCAGCAGCTCCCTACAGGGGAGCGCCTACGAGCAGTACTTC
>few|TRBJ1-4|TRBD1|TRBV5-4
CASSLVGTGGYEKLFF
TGTGCCAGCAGCTTGGTCGGGACAGGGGGATATGAAAAACTGTTTTTT
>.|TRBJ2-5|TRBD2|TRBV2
CASNLAAQETQYF
TGTGCCAGCAATCTAGCGGCACAAGAGACCCAGTACTTC
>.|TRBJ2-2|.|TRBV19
CASAGKNTGELFF
TGTGCCTCAGCGGGCAAGAACACCGGGGAGCTGTTTTTT
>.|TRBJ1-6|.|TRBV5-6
CASSSWTARPSPLHF
TGTGCCAGCAGCTCTTGGACAGCGAGGCCGTCACCCCTCCACTTT
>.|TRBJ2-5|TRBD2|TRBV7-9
CASSLGLAGWETQYF
TGTGCCAGCAGCCTGGGACTAGCGGGGTGGGAGACCCAGTACTTC
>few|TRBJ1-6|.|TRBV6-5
CASSYSGTSSPLHF
TGTGCCAGCAGTTACTCCGGGACAAGTTCACCCCTCCACTTT
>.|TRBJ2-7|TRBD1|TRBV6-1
CASSDTGTAPYEQYF
TGTGCCAGCAGTGATACCGGGACAGCCCCTTACGAGCAGTACTTC
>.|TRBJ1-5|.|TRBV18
CASSPGSNSNQPQHF
TGTGCCAGCTCACCGGGGAGCAATAGCAATCAGCCCCAGCATTTT
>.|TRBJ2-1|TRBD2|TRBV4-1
CASSRHGLAGGLDEQFF
TGCGCCAGCAGCCGGCATGGGCTAGCGGGGGGGCTGGATGAGCAGTTCTTC
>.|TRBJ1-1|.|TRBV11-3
CASSSQENTEAFF
TGTGCCAGCAGCTCCCAGGAGAACACTGAAGCTTTCTTT
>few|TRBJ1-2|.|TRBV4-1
CASSQDQVGPYGYTF
TGCGCCAGCAGCCAAGATCAGGTGGGGCCCTATGGCTACACCTTC
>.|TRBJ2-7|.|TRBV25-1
CASSDPGAYEQYF
TGTGCCAGCAGTGACCCAGGGGCCTACGAGCAGTACTTC
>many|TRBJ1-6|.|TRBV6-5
CASSRGTSPWALHF
TGTGCCAGCAGTAGGGGAACGTCCCCTTGGGCCCTCCACTTT
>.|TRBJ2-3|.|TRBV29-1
CSVEVFSYEVADTQYF
TGCAGCGTTGAAGTTTTTAGTTATGAGGTTGCAGATACGCAGTATTTT
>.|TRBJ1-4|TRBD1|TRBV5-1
CASTPGQEDEKLFF
TGCGCCAGCACCCCGGGACAGGAGGATGAAAAACTGTTTTTT
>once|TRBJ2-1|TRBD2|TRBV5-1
CASSFGLAGGFDEQFF
TGCGCCAGCAGCTTTGGACTAGCGGGGGGGTTCGATGAGCAGTTCTTC
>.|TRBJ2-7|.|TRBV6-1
CASSADSGYEQYF
TGTGCCAGCAGTGCGGACAGTGGCTACGAGCAGTACTTC
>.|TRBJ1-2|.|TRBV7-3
CASSLVGGEGYTF
TGTGCCAGCAGCTTGGTCGGCGGGGAGGGCTACACCTTC